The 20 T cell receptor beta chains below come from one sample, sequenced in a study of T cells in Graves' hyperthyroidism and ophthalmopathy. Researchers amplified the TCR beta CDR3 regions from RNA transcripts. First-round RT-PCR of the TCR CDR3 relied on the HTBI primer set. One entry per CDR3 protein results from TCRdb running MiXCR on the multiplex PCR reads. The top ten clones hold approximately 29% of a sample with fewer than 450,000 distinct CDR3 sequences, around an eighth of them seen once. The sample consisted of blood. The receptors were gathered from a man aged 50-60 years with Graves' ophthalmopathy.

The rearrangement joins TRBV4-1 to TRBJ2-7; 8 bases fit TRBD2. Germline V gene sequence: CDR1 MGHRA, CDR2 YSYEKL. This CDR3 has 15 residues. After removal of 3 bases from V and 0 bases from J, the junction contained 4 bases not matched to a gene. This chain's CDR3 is CASSQMTSDSYEQYF. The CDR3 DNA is TGCGCCAGCAGCCAGATGACTAGCGACTCCTACGAGCAGTACTTC.

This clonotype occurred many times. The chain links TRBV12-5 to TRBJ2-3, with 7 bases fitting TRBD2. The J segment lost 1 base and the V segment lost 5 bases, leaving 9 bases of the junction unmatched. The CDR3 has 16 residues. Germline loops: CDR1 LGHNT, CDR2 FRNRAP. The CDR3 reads CASGQTTSIRTDTQYF. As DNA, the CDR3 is TGTGCTAGTGGTCAGACGACTAGCATTCGCACAGATACGCAGTATTTT.

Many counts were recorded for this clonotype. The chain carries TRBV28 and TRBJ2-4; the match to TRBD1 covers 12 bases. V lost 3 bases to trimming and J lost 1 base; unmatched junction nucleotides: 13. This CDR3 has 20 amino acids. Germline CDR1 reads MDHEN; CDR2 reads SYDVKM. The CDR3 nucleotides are TGTGCCAGCAGTTTTTTTTATGGGGACAGGGGGCAGGATGCCAAAAACATTCAGTACTTC. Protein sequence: CASSFFYGDRGQDAKNIQYF.

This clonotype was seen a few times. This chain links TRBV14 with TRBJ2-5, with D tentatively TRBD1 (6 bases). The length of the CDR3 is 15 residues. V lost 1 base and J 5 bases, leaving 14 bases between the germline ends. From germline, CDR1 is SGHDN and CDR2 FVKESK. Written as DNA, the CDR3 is TGTGCCAGCAGCCAAGTGGCAGGGGCGTTCGAGACCCAGTACTTC. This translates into CASSQVAGAFETQYF.

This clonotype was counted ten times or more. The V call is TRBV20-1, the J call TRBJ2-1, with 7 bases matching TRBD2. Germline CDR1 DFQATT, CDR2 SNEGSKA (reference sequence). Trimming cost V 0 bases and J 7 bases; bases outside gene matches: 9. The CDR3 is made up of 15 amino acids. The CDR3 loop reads CSARDRRGRWNEQFF. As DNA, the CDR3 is TGCAGTGCTAGAGATCGGCGGGGGAGGTGGAATGAGCAGTTCTTC.

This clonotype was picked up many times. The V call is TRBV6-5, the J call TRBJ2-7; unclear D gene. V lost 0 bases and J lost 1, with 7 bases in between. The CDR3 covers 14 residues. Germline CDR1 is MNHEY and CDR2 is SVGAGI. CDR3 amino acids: CASSYSLGSYEQYF. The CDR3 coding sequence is TGTGCCAGCAGTTACTCGCTTGGGTCCTACGAGCAGTACTTC.

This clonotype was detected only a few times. The DNA for the CDR3 is TGTGCCAGCCAGGGAGTGAACACAGATACGCAGTATTTT. Translation gives CASQGVNTDTQYF. The genes are TRBV25-1 and TRBJ2-3; tentatively, D is TRBD1 or TRBD2 (5 bases each). Germline V gives CDR1 MGHDK, CDR2 SYGVNS. The CDR3 has 13 amino acids. With 8 bases removed from V and 2 bases from J, the gap between germline ends came to 11 bases. Full variable domain (missing parts from reference TRBV25-1 and TRBJ2-3): EADIYQTPRYLVIGTGKKITLECSQTMGHDKMYWYQQDPGMELHLIHYSYGVNSTEKGDLSSESTVSRIRTEHFPLTLESARPSHTSQYLCASQGVNTDTQYFGPGTRLTVL.

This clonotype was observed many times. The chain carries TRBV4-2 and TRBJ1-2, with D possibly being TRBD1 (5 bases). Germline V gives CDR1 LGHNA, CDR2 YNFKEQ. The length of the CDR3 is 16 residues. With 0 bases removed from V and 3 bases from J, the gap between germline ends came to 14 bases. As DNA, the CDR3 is TGTGCCAGCAGCCAAGAGTTAGGGGTTGCGGACTATGGCTACACCTTC. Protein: CASSQELGVADYGYTF.

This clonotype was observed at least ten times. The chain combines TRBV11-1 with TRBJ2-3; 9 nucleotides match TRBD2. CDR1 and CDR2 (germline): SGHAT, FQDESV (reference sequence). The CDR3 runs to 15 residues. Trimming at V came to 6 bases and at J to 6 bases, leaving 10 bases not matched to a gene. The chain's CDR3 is CASSGASGILDTQYF. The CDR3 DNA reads TGTGCCAGCAGTGGAGCTAGCGGGATTCTGGATACGCAGTATTTT.

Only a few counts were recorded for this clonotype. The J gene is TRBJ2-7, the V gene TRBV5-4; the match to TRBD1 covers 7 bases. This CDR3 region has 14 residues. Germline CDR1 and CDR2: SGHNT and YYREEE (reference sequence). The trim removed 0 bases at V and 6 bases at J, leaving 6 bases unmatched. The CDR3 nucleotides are TGTGCCAGCAGCTTGGCTAGGGGGCAAGGCGAGCAGTACTTC. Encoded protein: CASSLARGQGEQYF.

As DNA, the CDR3 is TGCGCCAGCAGCTTGGATCGAGGTAATCAGCCCCAGCATTTT. Its translation: CASSLDRGNQPQHF. V gene TRBV5-1 combines with J gene TRBJ1-5; D is ambiguous. This CDR3 comprises 14 residues. The germline gives CDR1 SGHRS, CDR2 YFSETQ. The ends were cut back, 0 bases at V and 4 bases at J, with 8 bases in the middle.

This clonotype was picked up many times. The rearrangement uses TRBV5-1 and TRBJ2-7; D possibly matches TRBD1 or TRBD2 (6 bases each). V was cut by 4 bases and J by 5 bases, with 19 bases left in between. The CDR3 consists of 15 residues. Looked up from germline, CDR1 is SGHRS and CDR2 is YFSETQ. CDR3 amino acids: CASSGGLGSFDEQYF. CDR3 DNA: TGCGCCAGCAGCGGGGGGCTAGGGTCCTTCGACGAGCAGTACTTC.

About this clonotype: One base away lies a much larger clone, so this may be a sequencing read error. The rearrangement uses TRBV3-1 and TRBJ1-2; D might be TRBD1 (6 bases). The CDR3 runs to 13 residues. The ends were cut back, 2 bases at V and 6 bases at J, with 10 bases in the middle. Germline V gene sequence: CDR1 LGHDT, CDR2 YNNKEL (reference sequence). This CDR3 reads CASSQMSGDGYTF. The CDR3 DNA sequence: TGTGCCAGCAGCCAAATGTCAGGGGATGGCTACACCTTC.

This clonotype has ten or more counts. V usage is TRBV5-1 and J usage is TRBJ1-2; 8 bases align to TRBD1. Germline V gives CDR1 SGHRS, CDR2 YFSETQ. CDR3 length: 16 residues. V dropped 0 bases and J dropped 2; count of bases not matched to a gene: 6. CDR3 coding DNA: TGCGCCAGCAGCTTGGGACCGACAGGGGCGAACTATGGCTACACCTTC. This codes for CASSLGPTGANYGYTF.

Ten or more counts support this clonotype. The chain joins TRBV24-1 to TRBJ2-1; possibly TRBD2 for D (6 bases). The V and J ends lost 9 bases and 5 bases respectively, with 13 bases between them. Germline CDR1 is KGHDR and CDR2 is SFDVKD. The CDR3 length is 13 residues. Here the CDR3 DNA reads TGTGCCACCCGGAGGGACGCAAACAATGAGCAGTTCTTC. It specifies CATRRDANNEQFF.

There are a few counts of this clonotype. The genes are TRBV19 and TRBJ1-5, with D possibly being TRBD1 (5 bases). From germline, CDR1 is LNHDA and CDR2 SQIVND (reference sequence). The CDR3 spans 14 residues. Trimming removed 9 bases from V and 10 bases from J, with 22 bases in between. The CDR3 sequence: CARKRGSILCPQHF. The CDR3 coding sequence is TGTGCCAGAAAACGGGGGTCAATCTTGTGTCCCCAGCATTTT. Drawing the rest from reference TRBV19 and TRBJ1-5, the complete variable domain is DGGITQSPKYLFRKEGQNVTLSCEQNLNHDAMYWYRQDPGQGLRLIYYSQIVNDFQKGDIAEGYSVSREKKESFPLTVTSAQKNPTAFYLCARKRGSILCPQHFGDGTRLSIL.

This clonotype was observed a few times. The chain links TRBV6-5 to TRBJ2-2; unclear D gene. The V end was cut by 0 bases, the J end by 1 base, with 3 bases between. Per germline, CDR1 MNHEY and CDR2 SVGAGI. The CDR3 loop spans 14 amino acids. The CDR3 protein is CASSYSRNTGELFF. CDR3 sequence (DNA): TGTGCCAGCAGTTACTCTAGGAACACCGGGGAGCTGTTTTTT.

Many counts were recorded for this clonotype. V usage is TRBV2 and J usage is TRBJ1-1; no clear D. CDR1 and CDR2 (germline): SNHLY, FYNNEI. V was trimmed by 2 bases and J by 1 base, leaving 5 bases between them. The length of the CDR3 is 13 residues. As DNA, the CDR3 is TGTGCCAGCAGTGAACGGCGGAACACTGAAGCTTTCTTT. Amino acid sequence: CASSERRNTEAFF.

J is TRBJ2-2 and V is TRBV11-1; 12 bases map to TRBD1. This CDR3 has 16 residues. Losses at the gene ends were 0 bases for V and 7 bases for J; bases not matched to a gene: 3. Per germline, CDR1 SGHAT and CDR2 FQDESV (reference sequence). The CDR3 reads CASSLAGTGGNGELFF. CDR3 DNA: TGTGCCAGCAGCTTAGCCGGGACAGGGGGCAACGGGGAGCTGTTTTTT.

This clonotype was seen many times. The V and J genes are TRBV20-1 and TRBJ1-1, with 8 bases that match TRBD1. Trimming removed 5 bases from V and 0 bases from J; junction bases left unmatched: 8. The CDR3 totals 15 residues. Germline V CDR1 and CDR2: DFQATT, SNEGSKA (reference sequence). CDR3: CSAEAGGGMNTEAFF. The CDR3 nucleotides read TGCAGTGCTGAAGCAGGGGGCGGCATGAACACTGAAGCTTTCTTT.